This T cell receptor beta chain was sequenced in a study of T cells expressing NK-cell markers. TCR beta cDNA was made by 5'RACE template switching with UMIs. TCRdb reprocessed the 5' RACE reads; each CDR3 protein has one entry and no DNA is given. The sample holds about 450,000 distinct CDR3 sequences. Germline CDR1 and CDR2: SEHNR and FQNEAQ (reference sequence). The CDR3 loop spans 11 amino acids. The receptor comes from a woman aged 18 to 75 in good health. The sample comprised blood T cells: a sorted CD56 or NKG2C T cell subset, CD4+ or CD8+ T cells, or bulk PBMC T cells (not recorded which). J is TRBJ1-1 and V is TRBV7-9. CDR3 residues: CASSLQVEAFF.